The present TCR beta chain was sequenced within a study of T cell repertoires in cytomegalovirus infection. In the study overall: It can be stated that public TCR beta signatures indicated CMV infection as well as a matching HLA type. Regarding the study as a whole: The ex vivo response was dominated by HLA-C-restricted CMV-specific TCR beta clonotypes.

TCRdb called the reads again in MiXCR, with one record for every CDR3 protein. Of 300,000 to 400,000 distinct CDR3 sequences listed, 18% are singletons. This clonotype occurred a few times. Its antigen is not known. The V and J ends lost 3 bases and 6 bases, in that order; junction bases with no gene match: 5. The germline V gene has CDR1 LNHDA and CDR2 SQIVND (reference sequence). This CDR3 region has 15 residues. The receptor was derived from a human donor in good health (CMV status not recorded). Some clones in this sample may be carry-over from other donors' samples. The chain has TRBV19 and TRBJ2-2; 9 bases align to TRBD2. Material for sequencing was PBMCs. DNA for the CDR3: TGTGCCAGTAGTATCGGGACTAGCACCGCCGGGGAGCTGTTTTTT. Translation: CASSIGTSTAGELFF. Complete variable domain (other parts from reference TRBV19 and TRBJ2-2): DGGITQSPKYLFRKEGQNVTLSCEQNLNHDAMYWYRQDPGQGLRLIYYSQIVNDFQKGDIAEGYSVSREKKESFPLTVTSAQKNPTAFYLCASSIGTSTAGELFFGEGSRLTVL.